This entry concerns a single T cell receptor beta chain. This sample is drawn from a study of control samples from healthy donors and cancer patients. Measured with immunoSEQ multiplex PCR; TCRdb has only the in-frame clones, and not every one. The sample holds fewer than 100,000 clones, around nine tenths seen once. The CDR3 consists of 15 residues. Germline CDR1 and CDR2: ENHRY and SYGVKD. V lost 6 bases to trimming and J lost 9 bases; unmatched junction nucleotides: 9. The sample taken for sequencing was blood. This sequence was found in a woman between 45 and 60 years old in good health. This rearrangement joins TRBV10-3 to TRBJ1-6, with TRBD1 matching over 9 bases. The CDR3 reads CAISEVDRGFSPLHF. The CDR3 region has the DNA TGTGCCATCAGCGAGGTGGACAGGGGATTTTCACCCCTCCACTTT.